The 15 T cell receptor beta chains presented below share a single source sample, sequenced in a study of spatial heterogeneity in lung cancer. One entry per CDR3 protein results from TCRdb running MiXCR on the 5' RACE reads. The sample has roughly 10,000 distinct CDR3 sequences, more than 7% seen once. Study conclusions and caveats: In tumors, expanded intratumoral alpha and beta TCR counts tracked mutation counts.

Antigen specificity for these receptors is unknown. Time point defined: sample taken at primary tumor resection. The input for sequencing was lung tumor tissue, taken at surgery. These receptors were collected from a female donor with early-stage non-small cell lung cancer.

Regarding this clonotype: Being off target in a library aimed at alpha chains, this beta chain has a size of little meaning. The chain carries TRBV5-4 and TRBJ2-7; 8 nucleotides align to TRBD2. Germline CDR1 and CDR2: SGHNT and YYREEE (reference sequence). The junction had 5 bases not matched to a gene; V was cut back by 3 bases and J by 3 bases. This CDR3 spans 14 amino acids. CDR3 sequence reads: CASSSSAGGYEQYF. The CDR3 nucleotides read TGTGCCAGCAGCTCCTCGGCGGGGGGCTACGAGCAGTACTTC.

Many counts were recorded for this clonotype. Because the library targeted alpha chains, this beta chain is an off-target read whose size means little. The chain combines TRBV5-1 with TRBJ2-2; 11 bases are a match to TRBD1. V dropped 4 bases and J dropped 5; count of bases not matched to a gene: 7. Germline CDR1 reads SGHRS; CDR2 reads YFSETQ. The CDR3 has 16 residues. The CDR3, as DNA: TGCGCCAGCAGCCCACGGACAGGGGGCCGGACCGGGGAGCTGTTTTTT. Protein: CASSPRTGGRTGELFF.

This clonotype was found many times. This beta chain turned up in a library designed for alpha chains; as an off-target read, its abundance says little. The chain carries TRBV6-6 and TRBJ2-2; no definite D call. Germline CDR1 is MNHNY and CDR2 is SVGAGI (reference sequence). V was shortened by 2 bases and J by 2 bases, with 9 bases between the two germline ends. The CDR3 totals 15 residues. The CDR3 loop reads CASSYRDPNTGELFF. The CDR3 nucleotides read TGTGCCAGCAGTTACAGGGATCCTAACACCGGGGAGCTGTTTTTT.

By sample fraction, this clonotype is medium-sized. This beta chain turned up in a library designed for alpha chains; as an off-target read, its abundance says little. The V and J genes are TRBV7-2 and TRBJ1-1, with D perhaps matching TRBD1 (5 bases). From germline, CDR1 is SGHTA and CDR2 FQGNSA. The CDR3 has 12 amino acids. V dropped 6 bases and J dropped 10 bases, with 15 bases sitting between them. CDR3 loop: CASRETKGRAFF. CDR3 DNA sequence: TGTGCCAGCAGGGAGACAAAGGGGAGAGCTTTCTTT.

This clonotype turned up a few times. A library made for alpha chains picked up this beta chain off target, so its size means little. The chain has TRBV29-1 and TRBJ2-5; TRBD1 might be the D (5 bases). The germline V gene has CDR1 SQVTM and CDR2 ANQGSEA. CDR3 size: 10 residues. Trimming removed 2 bases at V and 14 bases at J, with 12 bases between. CDR3 loop: CSVETGLRYF. The CDR3 DNA sequence: TGCAGCGTTGAAACAGGCCTGCGATACTTC.

This clonotype is classed as medium-sized. Found in a library prepared for alpha chains, this beta chain is an off-target read, and its abundance has little meaning. The chain uses TRBV6-2 or TRBV6-3 and TRBJ2-5; 7 bases map to TRBD1. The length of the CDR3 is 17 residues. Trimming took 0 bases from V and 5 from J; bases not matched to a gene: 12. Germline CDR1 and CDR2: MNHEY and SVGEGT. CDR3 bases: TGTGCCAGCAGTTACTCGACGGAACAGGGGTTCACCGAGACCCAGTACTTC. Protein: CASSYSTEQGFTETQYF.

Sample share makes this clonotype medium-sized. For a library built for alpha chains, this beta chain is a stray read; little rests on its size. This chain uses TRBV11-2 with TRBJ2-2; 7 bases line up with TRBD1. CDR1 is SGHAT, CDR2 FQNNGV, per germline. CDR3 size: 15 residues. V lost 3 bases to trimming and J lost 8 bases; unmatched junction nucleotides: 9. As DNA, the CDR3 is TGTGCCAGCAGCTTTTACCGGGACAGCGTGGGGGAGCTGTTTTTT. Protein sequence: CASSFYRDSVGELFF. The variable domain in full, completed from reference TRBV11-2 and TRBJ2-2, reads EAGVAQSPRYKIIEKRQSVAFWCNPISGHATLYWYQQILGQGPKLLIQFQNNGVVDDSQLPKDRFSAERLKGVDSTLKIQPAKLEDSAVYLCASSFYRDSVGELFFGEGSRLTVL.

This clonotype was recorded many times. This beta chain appears as a stray read in a library generated for alpha chains; its size is not informative. J is TRBJ2-3 and V is TRBV12-3 or TRBV12-4; D possibly matches TRBD1 or TRBD2 (5 bases each). There are 15 residues in the CDR3. V lost 7 bases and J lost 4, with 18 bases in between. The DNA for the CDR3 is TGTGCCAGCACCCCCTGGGCAGGGCGGGCAGATACGCAGTATTTT. Its protein is CASTPWAGRADTQYF.

Within the sample, this clonotype is medium-sized. For a library built for alpha chains, this beta chain is a stray read; little rests on its size. The rearrangement links TRBV7-8 to TRBJ2-5, with 10 bases lining up with TRBD2. V gave up 4 bases and J gave up 1 base; unmatched junction bases: 6. This CDR3 is 16 amino acids long. CDR1 and CDR2 from the germline V gene are SGHVS and FQNEAQ. In DNA, the CDR3 is TGTGCCAGCAGCTCCAGACTAGCGGGTTCCCAAGAGACCCAGTACTTC. Translating gives CASSSRLAGSQETQYF.

This clonotype has ten or more counts. In a library made to pick up alpha chains, this beta chain is a stray read with a size that means little. The chain has TRBV6-5 and TRBJ2-7; TRBD1 agrees at 7 bases. J lost 7 bases, V lost 6 bases, and 9 bases had no gene match. This CDR3 comprises 13 residues. The germline CDR1 and CDR2 sequences are MNHEY and SVGAGI. The CDR3, as DNA: TGTGCCAGCAGCTGGGGACAGTTGGGAGAGCAGTACTTC. It translates to CASSWGQLGEQYF.

About this clonotype: Since the library was made to target alpha chains, this beta chain is a stray read and its abundance is not meaningful. V is TRBV5-5 and J is TRBJ2-5, with D tentatively TRBD2 (5 bases). Germline V gives CDR1 SGHKS, CDR2 YYEKEE (reference sequence). Deletions cut 6 bases from V and 5 bases from J, with 17 bases between. The CDR3 sequence is 14 residues long. The CDR3 nucleotides read TGTGCCAGCACCTCGGTTGGACTTACGGAGACCCAGTACTTC. It encodes CASTSVGLTETQYF.

This clonotype was counted ten times or more. This beta chain lies outside the target of a library built for alpha chains; its clone size means little. This chain joins TRBV27 and TRBJ2-3; D not resolved. Germline CDR1 is MNHEY and CDR2 is SMNVEV (reference sequence). The length of the CDR3 is 13 residues. V gave up 5 bases and J gave up 5 bases, with 11 bases separating them. CDR3 region: CASSLSWEDTQYF. The CDR3 DNA is TGTGCCAGCAGTCTTTCCTGGGAAGATACGCAGTATTTT.

As to this clonotype: Being off target in a library aimed at alpha chains, this beta chain has a size of little meaning. V and J are TRBV2 and TRBJ1-2, with TRBD1 as a possible D gene (6 bases). This CDR3 is built from 15 residues. With 6 bases removed from V and 3 bases from J, the gap between germline ends came to 17 bases. The germline CDR1 and CDR2 sequences are SNHLY and FYNNEI. This CDR3 reads CASSPTGPGDYGYTF. As DNA, the CDR3 is TGTGCCAGCAGCCCTACAGGGCCCGGGGACTATGGCTACACCTTC.

Regarding this clonotype: The library was prepared for alpha chains; this beta chain is a stray read, so its frequency means little. This chain links TRBV7-3 with TRBJ2-1, with D possibly being TRBD2 (5 bases). V was shortened by 5 bases and J by 2 bases, with 10 bases between the two germline ends. CDR1 and CDR2 (germline): SGHTA, FQGTGA. This CDR3 spans 14 amino acids. CDR3 protein: CASSRTATYNEQFF. Here the CDR3 DNA reads TGTGCCAGCAGCCGGACTGCCACCTACAATGAGCAGTTCTTC.

As for this clonotype: A library made for alpha chains picked up this beta chain off target, so its size means little. The chain joins TRBV7-2 to TRBJ1-6; possibly TRBD1 for D (6 bases). V was clipped by 2 bases and J by 8 bases, with 10 bases between them. Germline CDR1 reads SGHTA; CDR2 reads FQGNSA. The CDR3 covers 14 residues. The CDR3 reads CASSLRQADSPLHF. CDR3 coding DNA: TGTGCCAGCAGCTTACGACAGGCAGATTCACCCCTCCACTTT.